This T cell receptor (beta chain) was recovered during a study of response to subunit inactivated influenza vaccine. CDR1 is SGHRS, CDR2 YFSETQ, per germline. This CDR3 spans 14 amino acids. Trimming left V 2 bases short and J 12 bases short, with 21 bases between. TCRdb used MiXCR to reprocess the RT-PCR reads, holding one entry per CDR3 protein. The data show fewer than 800,000 distinct CDR3 sequences, with 15% to 17% seen just once and roughly 11% held by the top ten. The source is a man aged 50-60 years who received an inactivated influenza vaccine. The chain links TRBV5-1 to TRBJ2-7; TRBD1 is a possible D gene (6 bases). Here the sequenced sample was PBMCs from blood, taken 11 to 12 days after vaccination. CDR3 protein: CASSLPGTPPGWYF. Written as DNA, the CDR3 is TGCGCCAGCAGCTTACCCGGGACACCCCCTGGGTGGTACTTC.